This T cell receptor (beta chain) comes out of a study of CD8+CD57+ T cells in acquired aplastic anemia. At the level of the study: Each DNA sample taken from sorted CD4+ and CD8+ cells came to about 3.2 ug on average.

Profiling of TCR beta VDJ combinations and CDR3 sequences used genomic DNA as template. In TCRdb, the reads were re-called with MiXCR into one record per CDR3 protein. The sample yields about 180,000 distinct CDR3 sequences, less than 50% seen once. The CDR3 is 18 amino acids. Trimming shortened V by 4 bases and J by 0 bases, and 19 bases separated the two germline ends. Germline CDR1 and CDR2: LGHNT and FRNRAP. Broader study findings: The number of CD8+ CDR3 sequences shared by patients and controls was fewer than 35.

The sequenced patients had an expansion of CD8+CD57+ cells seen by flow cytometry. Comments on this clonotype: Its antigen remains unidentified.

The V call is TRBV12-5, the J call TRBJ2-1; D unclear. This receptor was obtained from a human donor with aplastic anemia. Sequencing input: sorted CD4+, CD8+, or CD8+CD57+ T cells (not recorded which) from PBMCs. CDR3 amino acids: CASGSSDLEPSSYNEQFF. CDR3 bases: TGTGCTAGTGGTTCTTCCGATTTGGAACCGAGCTCCTACAATGAGCAGTTCTTC.